A selection of T cell receptor beta chains follows, all from one sample in a study of control samples from healthy donors and cancer patients. Clones were read by immunoSEQ multiplex PCR, and TCRdb kept only the in-frame ones, dropping some. The sample has approximately 150,000 clones, about 90% seen once. Sample: blood. The receptors come from a man younger than 35 in good health. The CDR3 runs from the conserved cysteine through the conserved F or W. D genes are given only for firm matches. A clone size is listed for some rows: how often the clone was seen (once, few, many), or a class if it is expanded.

J gene,clone size,D gene,V gene,CDR3 protein,CDR3 DNA
TRBJ2-6,NA,NA,TRBV7-3,CASSLDGQSGSGANVLTF,TGTGCCAGCAGCTTAGACGGACAATCGGGCTCTGGGGCCAACGTCCTGACTTTC
TRBJ2-1,NA,TRBD2,TRBV11-2,CASSRTSPNNEQFF,TGTGCCAGCAGCCGGACTAGCCCGAACAATGAGCAGTTCTTC
TRBJ1-1,NA,TRBD1,TRBV9,CASSAGTGTMNTEAFF,TGTGCCAGCAGCGCAGGGACAGGGACCATGAACACTGAAGCTTTCTTT
TRBJ2-1,NA,NA,TRBV19,CASSIDLNNEQFF,TGTGCCAGTAGTATCGACCTGAACAATGAGCAGTTCTTC
TRBJ1-4,NA,NA,TRBV25-1,CASSEYGLSREKLFF,TGTGCCAGCAGTGAATATGGCTTGAGTCGGGAAAAACTGTTTTTT
TRBJ2-1,NA,TRBD2,TRBV14,CASSQGTSGGNEQFF,TGTGCCAGCAGCCAAGGGACTAGCGGGGGGAATGAGCAGTTCTTC
TRBJ2-5,once,NA,TRBV28,CASIPPVGQGRETQYF,TGTGCCAGCATCCCGCCCGTCGGCCAGGGGCGGGAGACCCAGTACTTC
TRBJ2-3,NA,NA,TRBV5-4,CASSPTTDTQYF,TGTGCCAGCAGTCCTACCACAGATACGCAGTATTTT
TRBJ2-7,NA,NA,TRBV5-1,CASSFTGNYEQYF,TGCGCCAGCAGCTTTACAGGGAACTACGAGCAGTACTTC
TRBJ2-7,NA,NA,TRBV6-5,CASSRRDDEQYF,TGTGCCAGCAGCCGACGAGACGACGAGCAGTACTTC
TRBJ2-1,NA,TRBD2,TRBV9,CASSVGLAAYNEQFF,TGTGCCAGCAGCGTAGGGCTAGCGGCTTACAATGAGCAGTTCTTC
TRBJ2-1,NA,NA,TRBV4-1,CASSQDGQNYNEQFF,TGCGCCAGCAGCCAAGATGGCCAGAACTACAATGAGCAGTTCTTC
TRBJ2-3,NA,NA,TRBV20-1,CSASREAQYF,TGCAGTGCTAGTAGGGAGGCGCAGTATTTT
TRBJ2-1,few,NA,TRBV18,CASSPRSRRSSSYNEQFF,TGTGCCAGCTCACCGCGGTCGAGAAGGTCAAGCTCCTACAATGAGCAGTTCTTC
TRBJ1-5,NA,NA,TRBV7-9,CASSALPDQPQHF,TGTGCCAGCAGCGCTTTACCGGATCAGCCCCAGCATTTT
TRBJ2-7,few,TRBD1,TRBV6-2/TRBV6-3,CASSSQGAWEQYF,TGTGCCAGCAGTTCACAGGGGGCGTGGGAGCAGTACTTC
TRBJ2-1,NA,TRBD2,TRBV15,CATSRVWASGERGWYNEQFF,TGTGCCACCAGCAGAGTTTGGGCTAGCGGGGAACGCGGGTGGTACAATGAGCAGTTCTTC
TRBJ2-7,NA,NA,TRBV27,CASRTSVSYEQYF,TGTGCCAGCAGAACTTCTGTTAGTTACGAGCAGTACTTC
TRBJ2-3,NA,TRBD2,TRBV3-1/TRBV3-2,CASSQVRGTSGGTDTQYF,TGTGCCAGCAGCCAGGTCAGGGGGACTAGCGGGGGGACAGATACGCAGTATTTT
TRBJ1-2,NA,TRBD1,TRBV5-4,CASSLVQGQGQAGYTF,TGTGCCAGCAGCTTGGTTCAGGGACAGGGACAGGCTGGCTACACCTTC
TRBJ1-1,NA,NA,TRBV6-5,CASSSRGMNTEAFF,TGTGCCAGCAGTTCGAGGGGCATGAACACTGAAGCTTTCTTT
TRBJ2-1,once,NA,TRBV2,CASSGGLNNEQFF,TGTGCCAGCAGTGGGGGACTTAACAATGAGCAGTTCTTC
TRBJ1-1,once,NA,TRBV5-8,CASSRRAGPGTEAFF,TGTGCCAGCAGCCGGAGGGCGGGGCCGGGGACTGAAGCTTTCTTT
TRBJ2-1,NA,TRBD2,TRBV4-2,CASSQDEPSGGPYNEQFF,TGTGCCAGCAGCCAAGATGAACCCAGCGGGGGACCCTACAATGAGCAGTTCTTC
TRBJ1-5,few,NA,TRBV7-9,CASSLGGTPSNQPQHF,TGTGCCAGCAGCCTGGGCGGGACCCCAAGCAATCAGCCCCAGCATTTT
TRBJ2-7,NA,NA,TRBV6-2/TRBV6-3,CASSWNRAYEQYF,TGTGCCAGCAGTTGGAACAGGGCCTACGAGCAGTACTTC
TRBJ2-1,NA,NA,TRBV4-3,CASSQDVRTNEQFF,TGCGCCAGCAGCCAAGATGTACGGACAAATGAGCAGTTCTTC
TRBJ2-7,NA,NA,TRBV7-9,CASSAPENYEQYF,TGTGCCAGCAGCGCGCCTGAAAACTACGAGCAGTACTTC
TRBJ1-3,few,NA,TRBV18,CASSPLEGNRNLYF,TGTGCCAGCTCACCTCTCGAGGGGAACCGCAACCTATATTTT
TRBJ2-3,NA,NA,TRBV9,CASSFMPGNTDTQYF,TGTGCCAGCAGCTTTATGCCGGGGAACACAGATACGCAGTATTTT
TRBJ2-1,NA,TRBD1,TRBV16,CASSLNRGVTRFF,TGTGCCAGCAGCCTTAACAGGGGTGTTACGCGGTTCTTC
TRBJ2-7,NA,NA,TRBV7-2,CASSRTPNYEQYF,TGTGCCAGCAGCCGGACGCCTAACTACGAGCAGTACTTC
TRBJ2-7,NA,NA,TRBV19,CASSISGDGSYEQYF,TGTGCCAGTAGTATTTCTGGGGACGGCTCCTACGAGCAGTACTTC
TRBJ1-2,NA,NA,TRBV6-5,CASSYSGSGYGYTF,TGTGCCAGCAGTTACTCGGGCAGCGGCTATGGCTACACCTTC
TRBJ1-5,NA,TRBD1,TRBV19,CASSIGQGVDQPQHF,TGTGCCAGTAGTATAGGACAGGGGGTTGATCAGCCCCAGCATTTT
TRBJ2-7,NA,NA,TRBV28,CASSPYGDEQYF,TGTGCCAGCAGTCCCTACGGCGACGAGCAGTACTTC
TRBJ2-5,NA,NA,TRBV6-5,CASSGDEQETQYF,TGTGCCAGCAGCGGGGACGAACAAGAGACCCAGTACTTC
TRBJ1-6,NA,NA,TRBV3-1/TRBV3-2,CASSQDPDSYNSPLHF,TGTGCCAGCAGCCAAGACCCGGACTCCTATAATTCACCCCTCCACTTT
TRBJ2-2,once,NA,TRBV7-3,CASSWQGNITGELFF,TGTGCCAGCAGCTGGCAGGGGAATATCACCGGGGAGCTGTTTTTT
TRBJ2-1,NA,NA,TRBV7-8,CASSFPGGSYNEQFF,TGTGCCAGCAGCTTCCCCGGGGGCTCCTACAATGAGCAGTTCTTC
TRBJ1-1,NA,NA,TRBV25-1,CASSEYRGERSEAFF,TGTGCCAGCAGTGAATATCGGGGGGAACGGTCTGAAGCTTTCTTT
TRBJ2-5,once,NA,TRBV4-3,CASSQDGRLGTQYF,TGCGCCAGCAGCCAAGATGGACGGCTGGGAACCCAGTACTTC